This is a list of T cell receptor beta chains from one sample in a study of blood T cell repertoires in COVID-19. Data came from immunoSEQ multiplex PCR; TCRdb stores just in-frame clones and leaves some out. The sample lists around 250,000 clones, roughly 84% occurring once. The sample was peripheral blood. Receptor source: a woman aged 40 to 50 who had recovered from COVID-19. Both conserved end residues are part of each CDR3. Each record gives: D gene, clone size, V gene, J gene, CDR3 protein, CDR3 DNA. D genes are given only for firm matches. Expanded clones are given a class, and other clones once, few, many or no size at all.

>-|-|TRBV24-1|TRBJ2-2
CATSDLTVWDTGELFF
TGTGCCACCAGTGATTTAACAGTCTGGGACACCGGGGAGCTGTTTTTT
>TRBD1|-|TRBV5-1|TRBJ1-2
CASSLMTGGYGYTF
TGCGCCAGCAGCTTGATGACAGGGGGCTATGGCTACACCTTC
>-|-|TRBV6-2/TRBV6-3|TRBJ1-5
CASSYVQDQPQHF
TGTGCCAGCAGTTACGTACAGGATCAGCCCCAGCATTTT
>-|-|TRBV19|TRBJ1-2
CASSTEQANYGYTF
TGTGCCAGTAGCACGGAACAGGCCAACTATGGCTACACCTTC
>-|-|TRBV19|TRBJ2-5
CASSTGTPGGETQYF
TGTGCCAGTAGTACCGGGACGCCCGGGGGAGAGACCCAGTACTTC
>-|-|TRBV6-2/TRBV6-3|TRBJ2-1
CASSYTVAGLEFF
TGTGCCAGCAGTTACACGGTGGCGGGGCTAGAGTTCTTC
>-|-|TRBV28|TRBJ1-4
CASSSEQPGEKLFF
TGTGCCAGCAGTTCCGAACAGCCTGGGGAAAAACTGTTTTTT
>-|-|TRBV5-1|TRBJ2-1
CASSLAGWQGYNEQFF
TGCGCCAGCAGCTTGGCCGGATGGCAGGGGTACAATGAGCAGTTCTTC
>-|-|TRBV3-1/TRBV3-2|TRBJ2-3
CASSQDVGPQYF
TGTGCCAGCAGCCAAGATGTGGGCCCGCAGTATTTT
>-|-|TRBV5-1|TRBJ2-7
CASSSQGYEQYF
TGCGCCAGCAGCTCCCAGGGGTACGAGCAGTACTTC
>TRBD1|many|TRBV2|TRBJ1-5
CASSEDPVTGDQPQHF
TGTGCCAGCAGTGAAGATCCGGTTACAGGGGACCAGCCCCAGCATTTT
>TRBD1|-|TRBV7-9|TRBJ1-6
CASSLLGTVGNSPLHF
TGTGCCAGCAGCTTACTAGGGACAGTAGGAAATTCACCCCTCCACTTT
>-|-|TRBV3-1/TRBV3-2|TRBJ2-3
CASSQRGIDTQYF
TGTGCCAGCAGCCAACGGGGTATAGATACGCAGTATTTT
>TRBD1|-|TRBV18|TRBJ2-1
CASSYTGGEQFF
TGTGCCAGCTCCTATACAGGGGGTGAGCAGTTCTTC
>TRBD2|-|TRBV30|TRBJ2-1
CAWSVGLAGADEQFF
TGTGCCTGGAGTGTCGGACTAGCGGGGGCGGATGAGCAGTTCTTC
>-|-|TRBV24-1|TRBJ2-3
CATSELRSGNTQYF
TGTGCCACCAGTGAACTAAGGTCAGGGAATACGCAGTATTTT
>-|-|TRBV25-1|TRBJ1-6
CASRQGSYNSPLHF
TGTGCCAGCAGACAGGGCTCCTATAATTCACCCCTCCACTTT
>TRBD1|-|TRBV28|TRBJ1-3
CASSIAPAQGAGNTIYF
TGTGCCAGCAGTATAGCTCCGGCGCAGGGGGCTGGAAACACCATATATTTT
>-|-|TRBV9|TRBJ2-3
CASSRASYGADTQYF
TGTGCCAGCAGCCGGGCCTCATACGGGGCAGATACGCAGTATTTT
>-|-|TRBV6-5|TRBJ1-2
CASSDSGHGGYTF
TGTGCCAGCAGTGACTCAGGACATGGGGGCTACACCTTC
>-|-|TRBV2|TRBJ1-3
CASISTVTVSGNTIYF
TGTGCCAGCATTAGCACGGTGACAGTCTCTGGAAACACCATATATTTT
>-|-|TRBV28|TRBJ2-5
CASSLNDRNRIETQYF
TGTGCCAGCAGCTTAAATGACAGGAATCGGATTGAGACCCAGTACTTC
>-|-|TRBV27|TRBJ2-5
CASSLLEAGKETQYF
TGTGCCAGCAGTTTATTAGAGGCGGGGAAAGAGACCCAGTACTTC
>-|few|TRBV5-4|TRBJ1-1
CASSLGWGVNTEAFF
TGTGCCAGCAGCTTGGGATGGGGGGTGAACACTGAAGCTTTCTTT
>TRBD1|-|TRBV28|TRBJ1-2
CASRPPDRAYGYTF
TGTGCCAGCAGACCTCCGGACAGGGCCTATGGCTACACCTTC
>-|once|TRBV2|TRBJ1-2
CASSAYANYGYTF
TGTGCCAGCAGCGCATACGCGAACTATGGCTACACCTTC
>-|-|TRBV4-1|TRBJ1-5
CASSQDGGIGNQPQHF
TGCGCCAGCAGCCAAGATGGAGGTATCGGCAATCAGCCCCAGCATTTT
>TRBD1|-|TRBV19|TRBJ1-6
CASSIRDRENSPLHF
TGTGCCAGTAGTATCCGGGACAGGGAAAATTCACCCCTCCACTTT
>TRBD1|-|TRBV27|TRBJ2-1
CASSSDRGRVNEQFF
TGTGCCAGCAGTTCGGACAGGGGGCGCGTCAATGAGCAGTTCTTC
>TRBD1|-|TRBV6-5|TRBJ2-1
CASSRTGVRVNEQFF
TGTGCCAGCAGTCGGACAGGGGTTAGGGTCAATGAGCAGTTCTTC
>TRBD1|-|TRBV15|TRBJ1-2
CATSKGGSGYTF
TGTGCCACCAGCAAAGGGGGCTCTGGCTACACCTTC
>-|-|TRBV7-9|TRBJ1-6
CASSPGQTISPLHF
TGTGCCAGCAGCCCCGGACAAACGATTTCACCCCTCCACTTT
>-|-|TRBV19|TRBJ2-7
CASSIVWGRGEQYF
TGTGCCAGTAGTATTGTGTGGGGTCGAGGGGAGCAGTACTTC
>TRBD1|-|TRBV7-3|TRBJ1-5
CASSWTGGAGQPQHF
TGTGCCAGCAGCTGGACAGGGGGCGCGGGACAGCCCCAGCATTTT
>-|many|TRBV29-1|TRBJ1-2
CSVDLHAGPGYTF
TGCAGCGTTGATCTCCACGCGGGGCCTGGCTACACCTTC
>TRBD1|few|TRBV5-1|TRBJ1-1
CASSLDGQGQYTEAFF
TGCGCCAGCAGCTTGGACGGACAGGGGCAGTACACTGAAGCTTTCTTT
>TRBD1|-|TRBV4-1|TRBJ1-2
CASSRGQGLPFYGYTF
TGCGCCAGCAGCCGAGGACAGGGTTTGCCCTTCTATGGCTACACCTTC
>-|-|TRBV5-1|TRBJ2-1
CASSGVSSYNEQFF
TGCGCCAGCAGCGGAGTGAGCTCCTACAATGAGCAGTTCTTC
>-|-|TRBV6-5|TRBJ1-1
CASSSRGGEKAFF
TGTGCCAGCAGTTCCCGAGGTGGGGAGAAAGCTTTCTTT
>-|-|TRBV9|TRBJ1-4
CASSRTGGVREKLFF
TGTGCCAGCAGCCGCACCGGGGGGGTCAGGGAAAAACTGTTTTTT
>-|many|TRBV6-1|TRBJ1-1
CASSEVGGEGTEAFF
TGTGCCAGCAGTGAGGTTGGGGGCGAAGGGACTGAAGCTTTCTTT
>-|-|TRBV18|TRBJ2-1
CASSLDRHTNFGNEQFF
TGTGCCAGCTCACTTGACAGACACACAAATTTTGGTAATGAGCAGTTCTTC
>TRBD2|-|TRBV10-3|TRBJ2-3
CAISEGGIERGAPDTQYF
TGTGCCATCAGTGAGGGGGGCATTGAGCGGGGGGCCCCAGATACGCAGTATTTT
>-|once|TRBV6-5|TRBJ2-6
CASRRQWTGANVLTF
TGTGCCAGCAGGCGACAGTGGACGGGGGCCAACGTCCTGACTTTC
>-|-|TRBV9|TRBJ1-2
CASSATTLSYGYTF
TGTGCCAGCAGCGCTACGACACTTTCCTATGGCTACACCTTC
>-|-|TRBV15|TRBJ1-5
CATSRDLGGNQPQHF
TGTGCCACCAGCAGAGATTTGGGGGGTAATCAGCCCCAGCATTTT
>-|-|TRBV7-9|TRBJ2-5
CASSLGLPWETQYF
TGTGCCAGCAGCTTAGGGCTCCCGTGGGAGACCCAGTACTTC
>-|-|TRBV28|TRBJ1-6
CASSRVSSSYNSPLHF
TGTGCCAGCAGCCGGGTGTCGAGCTCCTATAATTCACCCCTCCACTTT
>-|once|TRBV10-3|TRBJ2-7
CAISRVGGPEQYF
TGTGCCATCAGCAGAGTGGGAGGTCCCGAGCAGTACTTC
>-|-|TRBV28|TRBJ1-6
CASSLSGDWGVSPLHF
TGTGCCAGCAGTTTATCGGGGGATTGGGGGGTTTCACCCCTCCACTTT
>TRBD1|-|TRBV5-1|TRBJ1-4
CASSGGQGNEKLFF
TGCGCCAGCAGCGGTGGACAGGGTAATGAAAAACTGTTTTTT
>-|few|TRBV6-2/TRBV6-3|TRBJ1-6
CASSYRTENSPLHF
TGTGCCAGCAGTTACCGGACAGAAAATTCACCCCTCCACTTT